This TCR beta chain was documented in a study of blood T cells in healthy people across ages. Study results and caveats: Getting older went along with TCR beta diversity per million T cells dropping roughly linearly. Aged donors had fewer naive CD4+ cells and lower diversity than long-lived donors.

Next came a second PCR, run for about 7 to 12 cycles, which used a sample-barcoded 5' primer along with a J-beta primer mix. Researchers report that each sample yielded at least 2.5 million CDR3-containing paired-end reads. TCRdb analysed the 5' RACE reads with MiXCR anew, one entry per CDR3 protein. The table shows 1.5 million or so distinct CDR3 sequences, with approximately 43% occurring only once. In its sample, this clonotype was seen a few times. The antigen is undetermined. Total RNA amounts of at least 5.5 micrograms were extracted per sample. CDR1 is DFQATT and CDR2 is SNEGSKA in the germline V gene (reference sequence). The CDR3 sequence is 14 residues long. Trimming pared 5 bases from V and 6 bases from J, leaving 19 bases between.

The clonotype comes from a woman aged 18-29 years in good health. V gene TRBV20-1 combines with J gene TRBJ1-1; D possibly corresponds to TRBD1 (6 bases). Sequenced material: blood. DNA of the CDR3: TGCAGTGCTGGGGGGGGGTGGGACACACCTGAAGCTTTCTTT. It yields the protein CSAGGGWDTPEAFF.